Below are 5 T cell receptor beta chains sequenced from a single sample in a study of cytomegalovirus exposure and HLA in healthy donors. Researchers ran the PCR with 60 Vbeta and 13 Jbeta primers. Sequencing was performed with immunoSEQ multiplex PCR; in TCRdb, only in-frame clones are kept and a portion is missing. The repertoire includes 85,000 to 100,000 clones, about four fifths of them detected once, and about 8% sits in the top ten. Sequencing was performed on PBMCs. The receptors were gathered from a human donor in good health.

The chain uses TRBV29-1 and TRBJ2-1; 7 bases are shared with TRBD2. The length of the CDR3 is 14 residues. The V segment lost 8 bases and the J segment 0 bases; nucleotides outside the gene matches: 7. Germline CDR1 reads SQVTM; CDR2 reads ANQGSEA. CDR3 in DNA: TGCAGCACTTTCGGGGGGAGCTCCTACAATGAGCAGTTCTTC. It codes for CSTFGGSSYNEQFF.

The chain joins TRBV4-3 to TRBJ2-1; 10 positions agree with TRBD2. This CDR3 is 16 amino acids long. The germline gives CDR1 LGHNA, CDR2 YSLEER. With 1 base clipped from V and 8 bases from J, the junction kept 8 bases outside the gene matches. The CDR3 is CASSQGSGRALDEQFF. CDR3 sequence (DNA): TGCGCCAGCAGCCAAGGGAGCGGGAGGGCCCTCGATGAGCAGTTCTTC.

The chain recombines TRBV30 with TRBJ2-2; TRBD2 aligns across 13 bases. The CDR3 has 17 residues. With V trimmed by 4 bases and J by 5 bases, 10 bases remained unmatched. Germline V lookup: CDR1 GTSNPN, CDR2 SVGIG (reference sequence). This CDR3 reads CAWTGGLAGVGTGELFF. The CDR3 bases are TGTGCCTGGACCGGAGGACTAGCGGGAGTAGGAACCGGGGAGCTGTTTTTT.

The V and J genes are TRBV5-4 and TRBJ2-5; 11 positions agree with TRBD2. J was trimmed by 2 bases and V by 0 bases; bases with no gene match: 6. The CDR3 consists of 17 residues. Germline assignment: CDR1 SGHNT and CDR2 YYREEE (reference sequence). CDR3: CASSLATSGVGQETQYF. CDR3 nucleotides: TGTGCCAGCAGCTTGGCGACTAGCGGGGTAGGACAAGAGACCCAGTACTTC.

The V call is TRBV4-1, the J call TRBJ1-5; no definite D call. The CDR3 is 15 amino acids. The V end was cut by 4 bases, the J end by 0 bases, with 10 bases between. Per the germline V gene, CDR1 is MGHRA and CDR2 is YSYEKL. CDR3 in amino acids: CASSPTEYSNQPQHF. CDR3 nucleotide sequence: TGCGCCAGCAGCCCTACAGAGTATAGCAATCAGCCCCAGCATTTT.